The present entry profiles one TCR beta chain with its context. This sample was included in a study of CD8 T cells in ankylosing spondylitis. The CDR3 totals 13 residues. Germline lookup yields CDR1 SGDLS and CDR2 YYNGEE. J gave up 8 bases and V 3 bases, and 4 bases lay outside the gene matches. TCRdb re-called the 5' RACE reads with MiXCR, one entry per CDR3 protein. The table has approximately 200,000 distinct CDR3 sequences, over 10% seen once. The chain employs TRBV9 and TRBJ1-5, with TRBD1 identical over 8 bases. The TCR was taken from a female donor with ankylosing spondylitis or in good health (not recorded which). Material: blood, either unsorted or a sorted T cell fraction (not recorded which). CDR3 coding DNA: TGTGCCAGCAGCGGGACAGGGAGGGAGCCCCAGCATTTT. This translates into CASSGTGREPQHF.